The 27 T cell receptor beta chains presented below share a single source sample, sequenced in a study of T cell changes during pregnancy in multiple sclerosis. The data were produced by immunoSEQ multiplex PCR, yet TCRdb's version contains in-frame clones alone and is incomplete. The profile covers roughly 73,000 clones, with 90% to 95% appearing a single time and roughly 2.1% taken by the ten largest. The starting material was peripheral blood, obtained in the second trimester of pregnancy. These receptors originate from a female donor in good health, enrolled as a control in a pregnancy study.

This clone occurred once. The chain links TRBV7-9 to TRBJ2-7; D gene uncertain. The V gene lost 5 bases and the J gene lost 3 bases, with 11 bases spanning the gap. The CDR3 runs to 13 residues. CDR1 is SEHNR and CDR2 is FQNEAQ in the germline V gene (reference sequence). The CDR3 sequence is CASSGGSVYEQYF. DNA for the CDR3: TGTGCCAGCAGCGGCGGATCCGTCTACGAGCAGTACTTC.

The gene calls are TRBV7-7 and TRBJ2-2; D remains unclear. CDR1 and CDR2 (germline): SSHAT, FNYEAQ (reference sequence). This CDR3 is 12 amino acids long. The CDR3 here is CATDLGTGELFF. As DNA, the CDR3 is TGTGCTACCGATCTCGGCACCGGGGAGCTGTTTTTT.

This chain's CDR3 is CASSVDRATYNEQFF. The CDR3, as DNA: TGTGCCAGCAGCGTCGACAGGGCAACCTACAATGAGCAGTTCTTC. This chain joins TRBV7-6 and TRBJ2-1, with TRBD1 matching over 7 bases. V gave up 5 bases and J gave up 2 bases; unmatched junction bases: 6. This CDR3 comprises 15 residues. Per the germline V gene, CDR1 is SGHVS and CDR2 is FNYEAQ.

The chain is built from TRBV4-1 and TRBJ1-6; TRBD1 matches at 7 bases. Unmatched junction bases numbered 7, after V lost 1 base and J lost 4 bases. The CDR3 contains 17 residues. CDR1 is MGHRA and CDR2 is YSYEKL in the germline V gene. CDR3 amino acids: CASSQGVRDRYNSPLHF. The CDR3 bases are TGCGCCAGCAGCCAAGGAGTCCGGGACAGATATAATTCACCCCTCCACTTT.

The chain joins TRBV11-2 to TRBJ2-4; 8 bases agree with TRBD1. The CDR3 is 15 residues long. J gave up 4 bases and V 5 bases, and 7 bases lay outside the gene matches. From germline, CDR1 is SGHAT and CDR2 FQNNGV. The CDR3 here is CASSLGTGIKNIQYF. Here the CDR3 DNA reads TGTGCCAGCAGCCTAGGGACAGGTATAAAAAACATTCAGTACTTC.

This clone has at least ten counts. The rearrangement uses TRBV4-3 and TRBJ2-5; D is perhaps TRBD2 (5 bases). This CDR3 has 17 residues. The V end lost 0 bases, the J end lost 4 bases, and 18 bases lay between the germline ends. Germline values: CDR1 LGHNA, CDR2 YSLEER. The CDR3 loop is CASSQDFQRGPVETQYF. The CDR3 region has the DNA TGCGCCAGCAGCCAAGATTTCCAGAGAGGGCCTGTAGAGACCCAGTACTTC.

This rearrangement joins TRBV19 to TRBJ2-1; 10 bases are shared with TRBD2. J gave up 6 bases and V 5 bases, and 13 bases lay outside the gene matches. Germline V gene data show CDR1 as LNHDA and CDR2 as SQIVND (reference sequence). CDR3 size: 17 residues. Written as DNA, the CDR3 is TGTGCCAGTAGTCCCCTTGGAGCGGGGGGGCTTGTCAATGAGCAGTTCTTC. It is translated as CASSPLGAGGLVNEQFF.

The chain links TRBV14 to TRBJ1-2, with D maybe TRBD1 (6 bases). This CDR3 has 13 amino acids. Germline V gene lookup returns CDR1 SGHDN and CDR2 FVKESK. The V gene lost 4 bases and the J gene lost 4 bases, with 10 bases spanning the gap. The chain's CDR3 is CASSRGQSYGYTF. The CDR3 nucleotides are TGTGCCAGCAGCCGAGGACAGAGCTATGGCTACACCTTC. Full variable domain (outside the CDR3, taken from reference TRBV14 and TRBJ1-2): EAGVTQFPSHSVIEKGQTVTLRCDPISGHDNLYWYRRVMGKEIKFLLHFVKESKQDESGMPNNRFLAERTGGTYSTLKVQPAELEDSGVYFCASSRGQSYGYTFGSGTRLTVV.

V and J are TRBV11-2 and TRBJ2-2; 7 nucleotides line up with TRBD2. Germline trimming cut 6 bases from V and 7 bases from J; bases unmatched to any gene: 14. Germline V gives CDR1 SGHAT, CDR2 FQNNGV. The CDR3 contains 16 residues. The CDR3 region has the DNA TGTGCCAGCAGTAGCCACGCGGGGGAAAGGGGCGGGGAGCTGTTTTTT. Translation: CASSSHAGERGGELFF.

The V call is TRBV14, the J call TRBJ1-3; D is unclear. Germline values: CDR1 SGHDN, CDR2 FVKESK. The CDR3 loop spans 13 amino acids. Trimming cost V 1 base and J 2 bases, with 3 bases left between them. Here the CDR3 reads CASSQVTGNTIYF. The CDR3 DNA reads TGTGCCAGCAGCCAAGTAACTGGAAACACCATATATTTT.

CDR3 bases: TGTGCCAGCAGCCGAGCAAGGGGGAACTATGGCTACACCTTC. It encodes CASSRARGNYGYTF. The chain couples TRBV5-5 to TRBJ1-2; the D gene is possibly TRBD1 (6 bases). This CDR3 comprises 14 residues. Trimming cost V 4 bases and J 2 bases, with 12 bases left between them. Germline V gene lookup returns CDR1 SGHKS and CDR2 YYEKEE (reference sequence).

This clone was observed a single time. This chain links TRBV7-9 with TRBJ2-3; 9 bases agree with TRBD1. This CDR3 is built from 15 residues. Germline values: CDR1 SEHNR, CDR2 FQNEAQ (reference sequence). J gave up 0 bases and V 5 bases, and 3 bases lay outside the gene matches. The CDR3 coding sequence is TGTGCCAGCAGCGCAGGGACAGGGAGCACAGATACGCAGTATTTT. Its translation: CASSAGTGSTDTQYF.

The chain is built from TRBV16 and TRBJ1-2, with a weak D call TRBD1 (6 bases). Germline values: CDR1 KGHSY, CDR2 FQNENV. The CDR3 runs to 15 residues. V lost 2 bases and J lost 5, with 15 bases in between. The CDR3 loop reads CASSQPPAGDYGYTF. The CDR3 DNA follows: TGTGCCAGCAGCCAACCACCAGCAGGGGATTATGGCTACACCTTC.

This clone was picked up one time. The V and J genes are TRBV4-1 and TRBJ2-2, with 7 bases lining up with TRBD2. V trimming: 0 bases; J trimming: 4 bases; junction bases outside the gene matches: 8. The CDR3 extends over 17 amino acids. CDR1 is MGHRA, CDR2 YSYEKL, per germline. The CDR3 protein is CASSQDVLAAFTGELFF. As DNA, the CDR3 is TGCGCCAGCAGCCAAGATGTCCTAGCGGCATTCACCGGGGAGCTGTTTTTT.

CDR3 DNA: TGTGCCACCAGCACCACGCGGGGGACCCCAGATACGCAGTATTTT. This translates into CATSTTRGTPDTQYF. This chain joins TRBV15 and TRBJ2-3, with 7 bases that match TRBD2. This CDR3 comprises 15 residues. The germline gives CDR1 LNHNV, CDR2 YYDKDF (reference sequence). Losses at the gene ends were 4 bases for V and 4 bases for J; bases not matched to a gene: 8.

The V and J genes are TRBV4-3 and TRBJ2-7; TRBD2 aligns across 8 bases. This CDR3 region has 17 residues. V was pared by 1 base and J by 2 bases, with 10 bases of the junction left unmatched. The germline CDR1 and CDR2 sequences are LGHNA and YSLEER. The CDR3 protein is CASSQAWETGGAYEQYF. For the CDR3, the DNA is TGCGCCAGCAGCCAAGCCTGGGAGACGGGGGGGGCCTACGAGCAGTACTTC.

The chain is built from TRBV16 and TRBJ2-1; 7 bases are a match to TRBD2. V was pared by 0 bases and J by 3 bases, with 5 bases of the junction left unmatched. CDR1 and CDR2 (germline): KGHSY, FQNENV. CDR3 length equals 16 residues. CDR3 DNA: TGTGCCAGCAGCCAATCAGCGGGGTTCGGCTACAATGAGCAGTTCTTC. Translated: CASSQSAGFGYNEQFF.

V is TRBV6-5 and J is TRBJ1-6, with 8 nucleotides matching TRBD1. The CDR3 extends over 14 amino acids. CDR1 MNHEY and CDR2 SVGAGI come from the germline V gene. The V segment lost 4 bases and the J segment 7 bases; nucleotides outside the gene matches: 3. This chain's CDR3 is CASSFQGANSPLHF. CDR3 bases: TGTGCCAGCAGTTTCCAGGGGGCCAATTCACCCCTCCACTTT.

V and J are TRBV27 and TRBJ2-6, with D hard to call. Germline lookup yields CDR1 MNHEY and CDR2 SMNVEV (reference sequence). The V end lost 7 bases, the J end lost 0 bases, and 4 bases lay between the germline ends. This CDR3 is built from 13 residues. The CDR3 DNA reads TGTGCCAGCACCAACTCTGGGGCCAACGTCCTGACTTTC. It codes for CASTNSGANVLTF.

V and J are TRBV4-3 and TRBJ2-6; perhaps TRBD1 as D (6 bases). The germline V and J ends were trimmed by 3 bases and 0 bases, with 12 bases remaining between them. The CDR3 is 17 residues long. CDR1 is LGHNA, CDR2 YSLEER, per germline. CDR3 sequence reads: CASSHRTESSGANVLTF. For the CDR3, the DNA is TGCGCCAGCAGCCATCGGACAGAAAGCTCTGGGGCCAACGTCCTGACTTTC.

The V and J genes are TRBV7-9 and TRBJ1-2; TRBD1 agrees at 7 bases. J gave up 4 bases and V 4 bases, and 9 bases lay outside the gene matches. Germline loops: CDR1 SEHNR, CDR2 FQNEAQ (reference sequence). The CDR3 consists of 15 residues. CDR3 region: CASSYQGGESYGYTF. CDR3 DNA sequence: TGTGCCAGCAGCTATCAGGGGGGTGAGTCCTATGGCTACACCTTC.

V gene TRBV27 combines with J gene TRBJ2-1, with TRBD1 matching 11 bases. The CDR3 has 13 amino acids. V lost 6 bases to trimming and J lost 9 bases; unmatched junction nucleotides: 4. Germline-derived CDR1 and CDR2 are MNHEY and SMNVEV (reference sequence). The CDR3 loop is CASSGGTGGEQFF. For the CDR3, the DNA is TGTGCCAGCAGCGGAGGGACAGGGGGTGAGCAGTTCTTC.

The genes are TRBV6-5 and TRBJ1-4, with 7 bases identical to TRBD1. CDR1 and CDR2 (germline): MNHEY, SVGAGI. This CDR3 is built from 15 residues. Losses at the gene ends were 0 bases for V and 8 bases for J; bases not matched to a gene: 6. Here the CDR3 reads CASSYSGTVTEKLFF. The CDR3 DNA reads as TGTGCCAGCAGTTACTCAGGGACAGTCACCGAAAAACTGTTTTTT.

The rearrangement joins TRBV18 to TRBJ1-2; no reliable D call. With 6 bases removed from V and 1 base from J, the gap between germline ends came to 18 bases. The CDR3 totals 16 residues. Germline values: CDR1 KGHSH, CDR2 LQKENI. CDR3 in amino acids: CASSAREAEHNYGYTF. In DNA, the CDR3 is TGTGCCAGCTCCGCCCGGGAGGCCGAACATAACTATGGCTACACCTTC.

The CDR3 coding sequence is TGTGCCAGCAGTTTGAGGGGGGAAAAACTGTTTTTT. It yields the protein CASSLRGEKLFF. The V call is TRBV27, the J call TRBJ1-4, with D possibly being TRBD1 (6 bases). Trimming took off 3 bases at V and 8 bases at J, with 7 bases between the two ends. Germline V CDR1 and CDR2: MNHEY, SMNVEV (reference sequence). The CDR3 is 12 amino acids.

This rearrangement joins TRBV5-6 to TRBJ1-4; the match to TRBD1 covers 7 bases. Trimming took 4 bases from V and 7 from J; bases not matched to a gene: 7. The V gene's germline CDR1 is SGHDT and CDR2 YYEEEE. The CDR3 consists of 14 residues. CDR3 residues: CASSRTGAGEKLFF. CDR3 sequence (DNA): TGTGCCAGCAGCCGAACAGGGGCGGGTGAAAAACTGTTTTTT.

The V call is TRBV7-9, the J call TRBJ2-3, with D possibly being TRBD2 (7 bases). CDR1 and CDR2 (germline): SEHNR, FQNEAQ (reference sequence). Trimming left V 5 bases short and J 1 base short, with 16 bases between. The CDR3 runs 16 residues. The CDR3 loop reads CASSDTGGGGTDTQYF. CDR3 nucleotides: TGTGCCAGCAGCGATACCGGAGGGGGGGGCACAGATACGCAGTATTTT.